This TCR beta chain was identified during a study of PD-1 blockade in classical Hodgkin lymphoma. Study-wide findings and caveats: It was CD4+ TCR diversity, not CD8+, that rose significantly by C4D1. Relapsed/refractory patients reportedly had the lowest baseline TCR diversity, below newly diagnosed patients, who were below healthy donors.

Following autologous stem cell transplantation, relapse occurred in every patient, and exposure to brentuximab vedotin varied. Only in-frame clones appear in the TCRdb table, and some are missing; sequencing was by immunoSEQ multiplex PCR. The sample lists approximately 150,000 clones, under 85% occurring once. On this clone: Its antigen is not identified.

CDR3 length equals 13 residues. Germline V gene data show CDR1 as SQVTM and CDR2 as ANQGSEA. With 2 bases removed from V and 5 bases from J, the gap between germline ends came to 12 bases. The chain combines TRBV29-1 with TRBJ1-1, with D maybe TRBD1 (6 bases). This material consisted of peripheral blood mononuclear cells (PBMCs), taken before the second cycle of nivolumab. The clonotype comes from a human donor with classical Hodgkin lymphoma. The CDR3 DNA sequence: TGCAGCGTTGAAAACAGGGTTAGGACTGAAGCTTTCTTT. Translated: CSVENRVRTEAFF.